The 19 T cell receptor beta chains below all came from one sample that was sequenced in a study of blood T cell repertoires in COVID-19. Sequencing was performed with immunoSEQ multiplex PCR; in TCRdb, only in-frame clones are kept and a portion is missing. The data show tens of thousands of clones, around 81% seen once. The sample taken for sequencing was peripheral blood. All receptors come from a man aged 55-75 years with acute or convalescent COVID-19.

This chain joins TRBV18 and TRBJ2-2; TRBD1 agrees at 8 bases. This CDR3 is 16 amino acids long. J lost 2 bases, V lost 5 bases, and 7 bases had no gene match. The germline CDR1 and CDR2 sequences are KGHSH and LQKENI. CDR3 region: CASSTPGQENTGELFF. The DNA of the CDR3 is TGTGCCAGCTCAACTCCGGGACAGGAAAACACCGGGGAGCTGTTTTTT.

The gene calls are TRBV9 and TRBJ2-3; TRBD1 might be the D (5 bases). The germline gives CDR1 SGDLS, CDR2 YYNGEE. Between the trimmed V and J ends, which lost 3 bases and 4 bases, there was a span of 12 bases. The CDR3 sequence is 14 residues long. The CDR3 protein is CASSATVAADTQYF. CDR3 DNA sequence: TGTGCCAGCAGCGCGACAGTGGCGGCAGATACGCAGTATTTT.

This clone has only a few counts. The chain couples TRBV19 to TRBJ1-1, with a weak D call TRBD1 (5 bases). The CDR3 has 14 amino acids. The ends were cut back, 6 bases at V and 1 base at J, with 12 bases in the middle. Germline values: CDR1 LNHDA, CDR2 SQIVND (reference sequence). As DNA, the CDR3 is TGTGCCAGTAGGCCGACAGCAAAGAACACTGAAGCTTTCTTT. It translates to CASRPTAKNTEAFF.

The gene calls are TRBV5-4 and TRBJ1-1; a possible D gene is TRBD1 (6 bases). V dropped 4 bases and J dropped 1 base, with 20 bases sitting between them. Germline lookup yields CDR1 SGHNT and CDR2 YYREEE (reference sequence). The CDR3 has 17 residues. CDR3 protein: CASSTRARGRGNTEAFF. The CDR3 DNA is TGTGCCAGCAGCACGAGGGCTAGGGGCAGGGGGAACACTGAAGCTTTCTTT.

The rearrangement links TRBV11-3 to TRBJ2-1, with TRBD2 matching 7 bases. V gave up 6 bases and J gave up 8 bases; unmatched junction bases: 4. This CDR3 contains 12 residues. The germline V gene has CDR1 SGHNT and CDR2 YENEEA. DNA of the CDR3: TGTGCCAGCAGTCATGGGGGGGATGAGCAGTTCTTC. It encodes CASSHGGDEQFF.

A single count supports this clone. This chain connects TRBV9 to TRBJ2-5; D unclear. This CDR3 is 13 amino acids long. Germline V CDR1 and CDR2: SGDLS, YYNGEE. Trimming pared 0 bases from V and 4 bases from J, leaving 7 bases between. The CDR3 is CASSVGLLETQYF. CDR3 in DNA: TGTGCCAGCAGCGTAGGTCTATTAGAGACCCAGTACTTC.

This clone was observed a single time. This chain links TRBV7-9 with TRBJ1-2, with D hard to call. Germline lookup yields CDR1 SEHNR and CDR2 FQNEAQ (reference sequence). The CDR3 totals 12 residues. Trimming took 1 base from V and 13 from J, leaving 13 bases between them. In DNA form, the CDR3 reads TGTGCCAGCAGCTTAGGGGAGGGAGCCGGCACCTTC. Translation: CASSLGEGAGTF.

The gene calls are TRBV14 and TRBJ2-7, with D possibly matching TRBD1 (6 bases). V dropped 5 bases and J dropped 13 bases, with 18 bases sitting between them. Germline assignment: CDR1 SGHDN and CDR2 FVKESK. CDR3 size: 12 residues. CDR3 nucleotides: TGTGCCAGCAGCAACTCACAGGGCTCCCTTTACTTC. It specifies CASSNSQGSLYF. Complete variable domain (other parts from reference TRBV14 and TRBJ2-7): EAGVTQFPSHSVIEKGQTVTLRCDPISGHDNLYWYRRVMGKEIKFLLHFVKESKQDESGMPNNRFLAERTGGTYSTLKVQPAELEDSGVYFCASSNSQGSLYFGPGTRLTVT.

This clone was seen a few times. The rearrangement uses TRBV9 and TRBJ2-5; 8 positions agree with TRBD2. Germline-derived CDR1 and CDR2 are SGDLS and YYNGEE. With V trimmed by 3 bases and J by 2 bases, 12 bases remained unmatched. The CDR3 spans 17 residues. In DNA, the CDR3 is TGTGCCAGCAGCGGAGTAGGGACTAGTACTTATCAAGAGACCCAGTACTTC. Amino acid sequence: CASSGVGTSTYQETQYF.

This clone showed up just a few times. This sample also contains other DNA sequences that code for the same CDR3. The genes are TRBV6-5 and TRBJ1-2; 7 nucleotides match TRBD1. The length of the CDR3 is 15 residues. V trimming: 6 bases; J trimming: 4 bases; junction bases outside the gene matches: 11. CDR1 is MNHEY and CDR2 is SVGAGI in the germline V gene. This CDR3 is CASSSPRQGAYGYTF. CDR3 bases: TGTGCCAGCAGCTCCCCCAGACAGGGTGCCTATGGCTACACCTTC.

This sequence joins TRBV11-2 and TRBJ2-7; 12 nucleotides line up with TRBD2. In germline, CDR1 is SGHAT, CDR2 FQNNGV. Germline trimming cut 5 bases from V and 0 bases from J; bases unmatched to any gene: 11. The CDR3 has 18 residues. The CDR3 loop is CASSGQTSGGRSSYEQYF. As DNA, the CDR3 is TGTGCCAGCAGCGGACAGACTAGCGGGGGCCGGAGCTCCTACGAGCAGTACTTC.

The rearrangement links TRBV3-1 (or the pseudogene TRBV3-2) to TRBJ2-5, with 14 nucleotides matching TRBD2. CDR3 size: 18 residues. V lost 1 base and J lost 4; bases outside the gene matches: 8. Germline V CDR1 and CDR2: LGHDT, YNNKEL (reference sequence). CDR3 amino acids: CASSQGLAGGQEGETQYF. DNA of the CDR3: TGTGCCAGCAGCCAAGGACTAGCGGGGGGGCAAGAAGGAGAGACCCAGTACTTC.

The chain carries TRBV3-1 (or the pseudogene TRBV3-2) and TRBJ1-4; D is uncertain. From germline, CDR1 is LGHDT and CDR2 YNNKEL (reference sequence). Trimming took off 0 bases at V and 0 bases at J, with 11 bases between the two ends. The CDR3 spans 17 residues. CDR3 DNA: TGTGCCAGCAGCCAAGATTCCCTCCTTGCAACTAATGAAAAACTGTTTTTT. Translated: CASSQDSLLATNEKLFF.

The CDR3 sequence is CAWTTNGWQGGAFF. The CDR3 DNA reads as TGTGCCTGGACTACCAACGGGTGGCAGGGAGGAGCTTTCTTT. The chain links TRBV30 to TRBJ1-1, with a tentative D call TRBD1 (5 bases). CDR1 is GTSNPN, CDR2 SVGIG, per germline (reference sequence). This CDR3 has 14 amino acids. V was shortened by 4 bases and J by 10 bases, with 22 bases between the two germline ends. The full variable domain, rest sourced from reference TRBV30 and TRBJ1-1, is SQTIHQWPATLVQPVGSPLSLECTVEGTSNPNLYWYRQAAGRGLQLLFYSVGIGQISSEVPQNLSASRPQDRQFILSSKKLLLSDSGFYLCAWTTNGWQGGAFFGQGTRLTVV.

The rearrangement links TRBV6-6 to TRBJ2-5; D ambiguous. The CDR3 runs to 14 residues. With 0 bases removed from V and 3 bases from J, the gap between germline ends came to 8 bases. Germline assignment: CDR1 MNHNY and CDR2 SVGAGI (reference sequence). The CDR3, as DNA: TGTGCCAGCAGTTACTCGAACCTAAAAGAGACCCAGTACTTC. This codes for CASSYSNLKETQYF.

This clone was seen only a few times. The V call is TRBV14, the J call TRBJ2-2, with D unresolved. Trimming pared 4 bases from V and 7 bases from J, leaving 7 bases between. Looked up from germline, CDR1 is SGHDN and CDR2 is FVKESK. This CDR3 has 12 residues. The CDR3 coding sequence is TGTGCCAGCAGCCGCGGAAGCGGGGAGCTGTTTTTT. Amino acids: CASSRGSGELFF.

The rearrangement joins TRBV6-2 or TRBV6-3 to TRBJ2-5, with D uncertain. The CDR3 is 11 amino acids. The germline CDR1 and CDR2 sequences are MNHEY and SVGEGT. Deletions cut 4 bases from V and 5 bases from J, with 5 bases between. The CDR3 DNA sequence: TGTGCCAGCAGTTCGTTTGAGACCCAGTACTTC. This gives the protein CASSSFETQYF.

The CDR3 sequence is CASSLRIDYEQYF. CDR3 bases: TGTGCCAGCAGCTTGAGGATAGACTACGAGCAGTACTTC. The chain recombines TRBV13 with TRBJ2-7; D uncertain. Trimming shortened V by 3 bases and J by 3 bases, and 9 bases separated the two germline ends. The CDR3 spans 13 residues. Germline-derived CDR1 and CDR2 are PRHDT and FYEKMQ (reference sequence).

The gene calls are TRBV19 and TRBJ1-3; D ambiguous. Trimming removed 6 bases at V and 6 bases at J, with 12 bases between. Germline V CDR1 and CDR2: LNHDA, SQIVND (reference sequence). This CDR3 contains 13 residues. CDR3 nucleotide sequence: TGTGCCAGTAGGGAGGGTCGAGCAAACACCATATATTTT. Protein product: CASREGRANTIYF.